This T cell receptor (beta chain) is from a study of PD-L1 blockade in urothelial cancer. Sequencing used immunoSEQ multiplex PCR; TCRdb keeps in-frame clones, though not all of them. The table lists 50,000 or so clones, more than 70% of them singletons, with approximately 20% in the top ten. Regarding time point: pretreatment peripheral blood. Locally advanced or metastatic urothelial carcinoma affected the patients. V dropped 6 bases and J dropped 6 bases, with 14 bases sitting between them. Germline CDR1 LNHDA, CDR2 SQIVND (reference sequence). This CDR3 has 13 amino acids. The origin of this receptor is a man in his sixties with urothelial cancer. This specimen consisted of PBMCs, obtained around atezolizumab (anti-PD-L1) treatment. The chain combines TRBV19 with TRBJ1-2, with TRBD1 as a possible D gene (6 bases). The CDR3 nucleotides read TGTGCCAGTAGGGTACAGGGATTGGATGGCTACACCTTC. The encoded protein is CASRVQGLDGYTF.